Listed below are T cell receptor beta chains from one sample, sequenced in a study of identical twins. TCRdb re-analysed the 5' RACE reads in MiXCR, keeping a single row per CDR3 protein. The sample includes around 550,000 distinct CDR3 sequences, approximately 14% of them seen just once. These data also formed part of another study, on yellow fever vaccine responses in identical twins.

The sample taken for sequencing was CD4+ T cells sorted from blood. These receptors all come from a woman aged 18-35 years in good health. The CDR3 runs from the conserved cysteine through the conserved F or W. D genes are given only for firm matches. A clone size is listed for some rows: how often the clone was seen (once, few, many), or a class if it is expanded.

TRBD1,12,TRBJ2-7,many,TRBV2,TGTGCCACCACAGGGGGCTCCTACGAGCAGTACTTC,CATTGGSYEQYF
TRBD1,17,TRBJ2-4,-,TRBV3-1,TGTGCCAGCAGCCAAGGGGACAGGGGGAAGGCCAAAAACATTCAGTACTTC,CASSQGDRGKAKNIQYF
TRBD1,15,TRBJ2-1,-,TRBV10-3,TGTGCCATCACCGACAGGGGCGACTCCTACAATGAGCAGTTCTTC,CAITDRGDSYNEQFF
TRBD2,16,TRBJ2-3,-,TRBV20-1,TGCAGTGCTAGAGGCCTGAACAAACTAGCGGGAGTTAAGCAGTATTTT,CSARGLNKLAGVKQYF
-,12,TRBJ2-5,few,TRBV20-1,TGCAGTGCCGACGACTTTTTCGAGACCCAGTACTTC,CSADDFFETQYF
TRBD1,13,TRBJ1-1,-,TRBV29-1,TGCAGCGTTGAAGATAGGCAGGGGGCCGGAGCTTTCTTT,CSVEDRQGAGAFF
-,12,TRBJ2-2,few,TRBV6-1,TGTGCCAGCCGGGGGACCTCCGGGGAGCTGTTTTTT,CASRGTSGELFF
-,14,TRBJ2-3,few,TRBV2,TGTGCCAGCAGTGAAGAATTAGCGGCAGATACGCAGTATTTT,CASSEELAADTQYF
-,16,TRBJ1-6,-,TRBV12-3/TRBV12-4,TGTGCCAGCAGTCCACACTATACAGGGTCTAGATCACCCCTCCACTTT,CASSPHYTGSRSPLHF
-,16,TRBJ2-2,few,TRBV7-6,TGTGCCAGCAGCTTAGCCTTCTCCCCGGCGGCCGGGGAGCTGTTTTTT,CASSLAFSPAAGELFF